What follows are 8 T cell receptor beta chains derived from one specimen sequenced in a study of human T cells and chemical hapten exposure. One entry per CDR3 protein, called by TCRdb with MiXCR from the RACE reads. The sample includes under 200,000 distinct CDR3 sequences, approximately 30% of them seen just once. The time point was: patch test 3, about 24 weeks after DPC sensitization. Sample treatment: therapeutic diphenylcyclopropenone sensitization with weekly scalp DPC. The sequencing here drew on whole blood, taken in connection with sensitization to the hapten diphenylcyclopropenone (DPC). These receptors originate from a woman aged 18-29 years with alopecia areata. Some clones in this sample may be carry-over from other donors' samples.

The chain carries TRBV5-1 and TRBJ1-2, with TRBD1 matching 9 bases. Germline values: CDR1 SGHRS, CDR2 YFSETQ. CDR3 length equals 12 residues. After removal of 7 bases from V and 10 bases from J, the junction contained 8 bases not matched to a gene. The CDR3 sequence is CASREDRGDYTF. CDR3 DNA: TGCGCCAGCCGGGAAGACAGGGGGGACTACACCTTC.

The count of this clonotype is one. The chain couples TRBV7-2 to TRBJ2-1, with TRBD2 identical over 8 bases. The CDR3 loop spans 14 amino acids. The junction had 5 bases not matched to a gene; V was cut back by 1 base and J by 9 bases. The germline V gene encodes CDR1 SGHTA and CDR2 FQGNSA. The CDR3 coding sequence is TGTGCCAGCAGCTTAGTGGGACTAGAAACTGAGCAGTTCTTC. This sequence encodes CASSLVGLETEQFF.

V gene TRBV10-2 combines with J gene TRBJ2-6; TRBD1 agrees at 8 bases. The V gene's germline CDR1 is WSHSY and CDR2 SAAADI. The CDR3 length is 13 residues. Losses at the gene ends were 10 bases for V and 2 bases for J; bases not matched to a gene: 1. DNA of the CDR3: TGCGCCACGGACAGGGCTGGGGCCAACGTCCTGACTTTC. It yields the protein CATDRAGANVLTF.

This chain connects TRBV4-2 to TRBJ1-4; 10 bases align to TRBD1. V was pared by 6 bases and J by 6 bases, with 4 bases of the junction left unmatched. Looked up from germline, CDR1 is LGHNA and CDR2 is YNFKEQ. The CDR3 totals 14 residues. This chain's CDR3 is CASRPTGGDEKLFF. The CDR3 DNA reads TGTGCCAGCAGACCGACAGGGGGCGATGAAAAACTGTTTTTT.

This chain uses TRBV27 with TRBJ1-1; TRBD1 might be the D (6 bases). Germline CDR1 is MNHEY and CDR2 is SMNVEV (reference sequence). Trimming pared 8 bases from V and 0 bases from J, leaving 13 bases between. This CDR3 contains 14 residues. The CDR3 protein is CASRYGGMNTEAFF. CDR3 bases: TGTGCCAGCCGATACGGGGGCATGAACACTGAAGCTTTCTTT.

V and J are TRBV5-1 and TRBJ2-7; TRBD2 is a possible D gene (6 bases). With 1 base removed from V and 4 bases from J, the gap between germline ends came to 15 bases. The CDR3 contains 15 residues. Germline V gives CDR1 SGHRS, CDR2 YFSETQ. CDR3 sequence: CASSLNAGKAYEQYF. CDR3 coding DNA: TGCGCCAGCAGCTTGAACGCGGGGAAGGCGTACGAGCAGTACTTC. Supplemented by reference TRBV5-1 and TRBJ2-7, the full variable domain reads KAGVTQTPRYLIKTRGQQVTLSCSPISGHRSVSWYQQTPGQGLQFLFEYFSETQRNKGNFPGRFSGRQFSNSRSEMNVSTLELGDSALYLCASSLNAGKAYEQYFGPGTRLTVT.

This clonotype was detected a few times. The chain uses TRBV7-9 and TRBJ2-7, with D possibly being TRBD2 (6 bases). The CDR3 is made up of 15 amino acids. The V gene's germline CDR1 is SEHNR and CDR2 FQNEAQ (reference sequence). V was clipped by 0 bases and J by 3 bases, with 12 bases between them. The CDR3 DNA reads TGTGCCAGCAGCTTAGCGCCTAGCGTTCACTACGAGCAGTACTTC. It is translated as CASSLAPSVHYEQYF. The full variable domain, completed using reference TRBV7-9 and TRBJ2-7, is DTGVSQNPRHKITKRGQNVTFRCDPISEHNRLYWYRQTLGQGPEFLTYFQNEAQLEKSRLLSDRFSAERPKGSFSTLEIQRTEQGDSAMYLCASSLAPSVHYEQYFGPGTRLTVT.

This clonotype has only a few counts. The V and J genes are TRBV9 and TRBJ2-7, with 8 bases identical to TRBD2. CDR1 is SGDLS and CDR2 is YYNGEE in the germline V gene. The V and J ends lost 3 bases and 7 bases, in that order; junction bases with no gene match: 12. The CDR3 has 15 amino acids. The CDR3: CASSGNGRAGEEQYF. The CDR3 DNA reads as TGTGCCAGCAGCGGGAACGGGAGGGCCGGGGAGGAGCAGTACTTC.